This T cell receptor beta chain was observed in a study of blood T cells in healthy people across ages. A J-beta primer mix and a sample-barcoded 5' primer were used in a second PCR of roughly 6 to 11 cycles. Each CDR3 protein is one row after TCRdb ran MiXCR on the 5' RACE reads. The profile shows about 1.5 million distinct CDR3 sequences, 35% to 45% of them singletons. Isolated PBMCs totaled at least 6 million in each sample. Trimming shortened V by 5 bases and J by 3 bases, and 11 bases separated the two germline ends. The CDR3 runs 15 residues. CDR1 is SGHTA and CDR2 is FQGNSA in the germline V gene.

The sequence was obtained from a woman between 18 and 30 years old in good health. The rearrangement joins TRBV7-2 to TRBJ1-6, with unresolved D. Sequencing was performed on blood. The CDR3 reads CASSPGQDYNSPLHF. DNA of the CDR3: TGTGCCAGCAGCCCTGGCCAAGACTATAATTCACCCCTCCACTTT.